Shown below are 4 T cell receptor beta chains from a single sample sequenced in a study of blood T cell repertoires in COVID-19. Data came from immunoSEQ multiplex PCR; TCRdb stores just in-frame clones and leaves some out. The sample contains 100,000 to 140,000 clones, 75% to 95% of which appear only once. Sequencing was carried out using peripheral blood. The receptors were gathered from a woman aged 30 to 39 with acute or convalescent COVID-19.

V gene TRBV24-1 combines with J gene TRBJ2-7, with 12 bases aligning to TRBD2. CDR3 size: 16 residues. Germline assignment: CDR1 KGHDR and CDR2 SFDVKD. Losses at the gene ends were 6 bases for V and 5 bases for J; bases not matched to a gene: 10. The CDR3, as DNA: TGTGCCACCAGTACGGCTAGCGGGAGGGCCATCCACGAGCAGTACTTC. Translating gives CATSTASGRAIHEQYF.

CDR3 sequence: CASSPSPGTEGDYGYTF. CDR3 nucleotide sequence: TGTGCCAGTAGTCCCTCTCCCGGGACAGAAGGGGACTATGGCTACACCTTC. The chain couples TRBV19 to TRBJ1-2; 7 nucleotides match TRBD1. CDR3 length equals 17 residues. Trimming removed 5 bases from V and 3 bases from J; junction bases left unmatched: 15. The germline V gene encodes CDR1 LNHDA and CDR2 SQIVND (reference sequence).

There are a few counts of this clone. The chain uses TRBV29-1 and TRBJ1-1; D might be TRBD1 (6 bases). V was trimmed by 7 bases and J by 2 bases, leaving 14 bases between them. The CDR3 contains 13 residues. Germline loops: CDR1 SQVTM, CDR2 ANQGSEA. The CDR3 protein is CSGTGHLNTEAFF. The CDR3 nucleotides read TGCAGCGGTACGGGACACCTTAACACTGAAGCTTTCTTT.

V usage is TRBV28 and J usage is TRBJ2-3, with D possibly being TRBD1 (6 bases). Germline values: CDR1 MDHEN, CDR2 SYDVKM. V was cut by 8 bases and J by 3 bases, with 15 bases left in between. The CDR3 has 14 residues. The CDR3 loop is CASLRTGLTDTQYF. The CDR3 nucleotides read TGTGCCAGCCTTCGAACAGGGTTGACAGATACGCAGTATTTT.